This TCR beta chain was documented in a study of blood T cell repertoires in COVID-19. Germline V gene data show CDR1 as MDHEN and CDR2 as SYDVKM. This CDR3 is built from 13 residues. The V and J ends lost 6 bases and 3 bases respectively, with 10 bases between them. Clones were read by immunoSEQ multiplex PCR, and TCRdb kept only the in-frame ones, dropping some. This table has some 260,000 clones, approximately 88% appearing once. The sequenced material came from peripheral blood. This sequence originates from a woman aged 70-85 years with COVID-19, enrolled during active disease. The chain employs TRBV28 and TRBJ2-3; the D gene is possibly TRBD1 (6 bases). CDR3 DNA: TGTGCCAGCAGCTTTACAGGGACAGATACGCAGTATTTT. Translation: CASSFTGTDTQYF.